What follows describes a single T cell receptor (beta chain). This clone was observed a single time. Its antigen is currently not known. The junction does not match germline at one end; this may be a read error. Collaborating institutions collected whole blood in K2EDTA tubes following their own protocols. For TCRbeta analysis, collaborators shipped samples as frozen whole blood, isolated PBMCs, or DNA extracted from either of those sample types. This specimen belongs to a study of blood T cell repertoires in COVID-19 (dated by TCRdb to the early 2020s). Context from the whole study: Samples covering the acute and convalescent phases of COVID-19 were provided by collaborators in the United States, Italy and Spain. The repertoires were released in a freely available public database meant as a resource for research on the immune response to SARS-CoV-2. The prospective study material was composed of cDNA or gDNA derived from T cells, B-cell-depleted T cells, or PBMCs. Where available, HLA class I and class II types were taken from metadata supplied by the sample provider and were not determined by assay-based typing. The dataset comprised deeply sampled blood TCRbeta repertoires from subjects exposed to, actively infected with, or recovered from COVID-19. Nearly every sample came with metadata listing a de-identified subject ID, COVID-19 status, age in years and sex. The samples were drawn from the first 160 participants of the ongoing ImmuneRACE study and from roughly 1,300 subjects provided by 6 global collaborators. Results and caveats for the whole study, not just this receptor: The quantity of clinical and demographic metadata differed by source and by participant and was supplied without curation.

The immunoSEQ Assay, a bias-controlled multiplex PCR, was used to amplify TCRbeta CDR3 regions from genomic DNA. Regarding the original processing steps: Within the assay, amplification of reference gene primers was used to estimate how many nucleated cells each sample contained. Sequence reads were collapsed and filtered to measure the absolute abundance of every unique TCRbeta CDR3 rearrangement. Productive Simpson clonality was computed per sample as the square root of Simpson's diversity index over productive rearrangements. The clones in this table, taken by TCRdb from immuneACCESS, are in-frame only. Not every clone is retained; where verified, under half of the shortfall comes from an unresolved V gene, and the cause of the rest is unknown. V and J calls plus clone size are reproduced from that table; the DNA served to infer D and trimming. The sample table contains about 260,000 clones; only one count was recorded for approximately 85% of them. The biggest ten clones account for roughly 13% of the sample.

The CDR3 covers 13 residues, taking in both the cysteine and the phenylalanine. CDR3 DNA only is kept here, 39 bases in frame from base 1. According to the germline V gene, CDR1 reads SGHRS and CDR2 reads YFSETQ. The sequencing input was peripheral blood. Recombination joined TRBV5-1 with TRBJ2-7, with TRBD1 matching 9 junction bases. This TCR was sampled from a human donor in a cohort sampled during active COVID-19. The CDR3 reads CASSLGAGQGYPF. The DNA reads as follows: TGCGCCAGCAGCTTGGGGGCGGGACAGGGTTATCCTTTC.